The 30 T cell receptor beta chains below all came from one sample that was sequenced in a study of radiation and T cells in renal cell carcinoma. Sequencing used immunoSEQ multiplex PCR; TCRdb keeps in-frame clones, though not all of them. Here the sample spans 130,000 or so clones, about 88% being singletons. Stated time point: baseline pretreatment blood. The treatment was: 15 Gy SBRT to primary tumor, nephrectomy 4 weeks later. The input for sequencing was blood, taken from a patient whose treatment included radiotherapy and nephrectomy. The receptors originated from a woman in her fifties or sixties with renal cell carcinoma.

The J gene is TRBJ1-2, the V gene TRBV6-1; 9 nucleotides match TRBD1. CDR1 and CDR2 from the germline V gene are MNHNS and SASEGT. V lost 4 bases to trimming and J lost 3 bases; unmatched junction nucleotides: 15. The length of the CDR3 is 18 residues. As DNA, the CDR3 is TGTGCCAGCAGTGGCTCTATCGGACAGGGGAGGGCCTACTATGGCTACACCTTC. It codes for CASSGSIGQGRAYYGYTF.

J is TRBJ1-5 and V is TRBV15, with TRBD1 matching over 9 bases. CDR1 and CDR2 (germline): LNHNV, YYDKDF (reference sequence). The CDR3 covers 16 residues. V shed 3 bases and J 6 bases; nucleotides not matched to a gene: 9. This CDR3 is CATSRDKGQGSQPQHF. Here the CDR3 DNA reads TGTGCCACCAGCAGGGATAAGGGACAGGGTAGTCAGCCCCAGCATTTT.

This chain uses TRBV7-9 with TRBJ1-2; tentatively, D is TRBD1 (6 bases). CDR1 SEHNR and CDR2 FQNEAQ come from the germline V gene (reference sequence). The CDR3 is made up of 15 amino acids. V was shortened by 0 bases and J by 7 bases, with 15 bases between the two germline ends. The CDR3 sequence: CASSLANREVSGYTF. CDR3 nucleotide sequence: TGTGCCAGCAGCTTAGCGAACAGGGAAGTCTCTGGCTACACCTTC.

V usage is TRBV7-2 and J usage is TRBJ2-4; 9 positions agree with TRBD1. This CDR3 contains 13 residues. CDR1 SGHTA and CDR2 FQGNSA come from the germline V gene. Losses at the gene ends were 6 bases for V and 9 bases for J; bases not matched to a gene: 6. The CDR3 DNA sequence: TGTGCCAGCAGTTTTCCGGGACAGGGCATTCAGTACTTC. Translated, it gives CASSFPGQGIQYF.

The rearrangement uses TRBV6-1 and TRBJ1-6, with TRBD1 as a possible D gene (6 bases). The CDR3 totals 15 residues. Germline V lookup: CDR1 MNHNS, CDR2 SASEGT. The V end lost 4 bases, the J end lost 10 bases, and 17 bases lay between the germline ends. The CDR3 is CASSGPGQPWSPLHF. DNA for the CDR3: TGTGCCAGCAGTGGGCCGGGACAACCGTGGTCACCCCTCCACTTT.

The chain employs TRBV25-1 and TRBJ2-5; TRBD1 matches 9 bases. Germline V gene sequence: CDR1 MGHDK, CDR2 SYGVNS. The length of the CDR3 is 15 residues. V gave up 3 bases and J gave up 4 bases; unmatched junction bases: 6. The CDR3 sequence: CASSDRTGVGETQYF. The CDR3 DNA reads TGTGCCAGCAGTGATAGGACAGGGGTGGGAGAGACCCAGTACTTC.

This clone was seen a single time. J is TRBJ2-1 and V is TRBV4-1, with 8 bases identical to TRBD2. Germline V lookup: CDR1 MGHRA, CDR2 YSYEKL. The CDR3 has 15 amino acids. V dropped 1 base and J dropped 8; count of bases not matched to a gene: 7. CDR3: CASSQVGGGVDEQFF. As DNA, the CDR3 is TGCGCCAGCAGCCAAGTCGGGGGGGGCGTCGATGAGCAGTTCTTC.

For the CDR3, the DNA is TGTGCCAGCAGCCGGGGGACAGGAGCTTCACCCTCTGGGGCCAACGTCCTGACTTTC. This encodes CASSRGTGASPSGANVLTF. The rearrangement uses TRBV9 and TRBJ2-6, with 8 bases that match TRBD1. Germline V gives CDR1 SGDLS, CDR2 YYNGEE. This CDR3 is built from 19 residues. V shed 4 bases and J 0 bases; nucleotides not matched to a gene: 12.

This clone was counted a few times. V gene TRBV6-5 combines with J gene TRBJ2-7; 8 bases agree with TRBD2. CDR3 length: 14 residues. Germline CDR1 and CDR2: MNHEY and SVGAGI. V trimming: 3 bases; J trimming: 5 bases; junction bases outside the gene matches: 6. The CDR3 DNA follows: TGTGCCAGCAGTTATCGGGAGGGCATCGACGAGCAGTACTTC. Protein product: CASSYREGIDEQYF.

The V call is TRBV5-5, the J call TRBJ2-1; D is perhaps TRBD2 (6 bases). With 4 bases removed from V and 9 bases from J, the gap between germline ends came to 29 bases. CDR3 length: 18 amino acids. CDR1 is SGHKS, CDR2 YYEKEE, per germline (reference sequence). In nucleotides, the CDR3 is TGTGCCAGCAGCGCTAGGGACTTCGGTCTTTATCTAAGGGCTGAGCAGTTCTTC. This encodes CASSARDFGLYLRAEQFF.

The chain uses TRBV5-6 and TRBJ1-5, with a tentative D call TRBD1 (5 bases). The CDR3 consists of 18 residues. CDR1 and CDR2 from the germline V gene are SGHDT and YYEEEE. The V gene lost 0 bases and the J gene lost 0 bases, with 16 bases spanning the gap. The CDR3 protein is CASSLGAGRFNSNQPQHF. The CDR3 DNA sequence: TGTGCCAGCAGCTTGGGGGCGGGGCGGTTCAATAGCAATCAGCCCCAGCATTTT.

V usage is TRBV5-6 and J usage is TRBJ1-5, with D perhaps matching TRBD1 (6 bases). This CDR3 spans 14 amino acids. Trimming shortened V by 1 base and J by 7 bases, and 12 bases separated the two germline ends. Germline lookup yields CDR1 SGHDT and CDR2 YYEEEE. The CDR3 loop is CASSLWAGVQPQHF. As DNA, the CDR3 is TGTGCCAGCAGCTTGTGGGCAGGGGTCCAGCCCCAGCATTTT.

The rearrangement uses TRBV11-3 and TRBJ2-5, with D unclear. CDR1 SGHNT and CDR2 YENEEA come from the germline V gene. The CDR3 sequence is 15 residues long. The germline V and J ends were trimmed by 1 base and 7 bases, with 16 bases remaining between them. The CDR3 region has the DNA TGTGCCAGCAGCTTAGGCATACAAGGGATTGGGACCCAGTACTTC. This translates into CASSLGIQGIGTQYF.

This clone was seen just once. This sequence joins TRBV4-3 and TRBJ2-3; maybe TRBD2 (6 bases). V was shortened by 3 bases and J by 2 bases, with 9 bases between the two germline ends. Per germline, CDR1 LGHNA and CDR2 YSLEER. CDR3 size: 14 residues. This CDR3 is CASSHGGYTDTQYF. DNA of the CDR3: TGCGCCAGCAGCCATGGGGGGTACACAGATACGCAGTATTTT.

This rearrangement joins TRBV4-3 to TRBJ1-1, with D possibly matching TRBD1 (5 bases). The length of the CDR3 is 15 residues. CDR1 LGHNA and CDR2 YSLEER come from the germline V gene. Trimming pared 1 base from V and 4 bases from J, leaving 13 bases between. The CDR3 bases are TGCGCCAGCAGCCAAGGTGTCGGGGGGATCACTGAAGCTTTCTTT. As protein: CASSQGVGGITEAFF.

The chain links TRBV7-9 to TRBJ2-1; no definite D call. Trimming took 5 bases from V and 3 from J, leaving 14 bases between them. CDR1 is SEHNR and CDR2 is FQNEAQ in the germline V gene (reference sequence). There are 15 residues in the CDR3. The CDR3: CASSRLAAGYNEQFF. DNA of the CDR3: TGTGCCAGCAGCCGACTCGCGGCCGGCTACAATGAGCAGTTCTTC.

This clone appeared once. The chain uses TRBV7-6 and TRBJ2-7; 9 bases are a match to TRBD2. The CDR3 covers 15 residues. Trimming cost V 1 base and J 2 bases; bases outside gene matches: 3. Germline V CDR1 and CDR2: SGHVS, FNYEAQ. The CDR3 nucleotides are TGTGCCAGCAGCTTAGGGATAGCGGGGGCCTACGAGCAGTACTTC. Translating it yields CASSLGIAGAYEQYF.

V gene TRBV7-2 combines with J gene TRBJ1-5; 9 bases align to TRBD1. V lost 5 bases to trimming and J lost 6 bases; unmatched junction nucleotides: 11. CDR1 and CDR2 (germline): SGHTA, FQGNSA. CDR3 length: 16 residues. The CDR3 coding sequence is TGTGCCAGCAGCCCCAGAGGGGGGACAGGGAGTCAGCCCCAGCATTTT. Amino acid sequence: CASSPRGGTGSQPQHF.

The chain is built from TRBV5-1 and TRBJ1-1; D not certain. The CDR3 loop spans 12 amino acids. The ends were cut back, 2 bases at V and 3 bases at J, with 5 bases in the middle. Germline CDR1 reads SGHRS; CDR2 reads YFSETQ. In nucleotides, the CDR3 is TGCGCCAGCAGCTTCGGGGACACTGAAGCTTTCTTT. It codes for CASSFGDTEAFF.

This clone occurred a few times. The chain has TRBV20-1 and TRBJ2-7, with unresolved D. Germline CDR1 is DFQATT and CDR2 is SNEGSKA (reference sequence). Trimming took off 1 base at V and 3 bases at J, with 4 bases between the two ends. The CDR3 has 11 residues. This CDR3 reads CSARGVYEQYF. The CDR3 bases are TGCAGTGCTAGAGGCGTCTACGAGCAGTACTTC.

The rearrangement uses TRBV6-4 and TRBJ1-3; 7 bases are shared with TRBD1. This CDR3 spans 14 amino acids. The J segment lost 0 bases and the V segment lost 4 bases, leaving 0 bases of the junction unmatched. CDR1 MRHNA and CDR2 SNTAGT come from the germline V gene. CDR3 coding DNA: TGTGCCAGCAGTGGACAGGGCTCTGGAAACACCATATATTTT. This codes for CASSGQGSGNTIYF.

The chain is built from TRBV5-1 and TRBJ1-6; D is unclear. Germline values: CDR1 SGHRS, CDR2 YFSETQ. The CDR3 runs 15 residues. Trimming stripped 0 bases from V and 9 bases from J, with 13 bases between. The CDR3 here is CASSLAPPVSSPLHF. Here the CDR3 DNA reads TGCGCCAGCAGCTTGGCTCCACCTGTAAGTTCACCCCTCCACTTT.

In this sample, this clone turned up a few times. V and J are TRBV6-5 and TRBJ2-7; D is possibly TRBD1 (6 bases). Trimming pared 5 bases from V and 0 bases from J, leaving 8 bases between. Germline values: CDR1 MNHEY, CDR2 SVGAGI. The CDR3 runs to 13 residues. The CDR3 is CASSPGHSYEQYF. CDR3 coding DNA: TGTGCCAGCAGTCCGGGACACTCCTACGAGCAGTACTTC.

The chain recombines TRBV10-3 with TRBJ2-7; the D is unclear. Germline CDR1 reads ENHRY; CDR2 reads SYGVKD. The CDR3 has 13 residues. V shed 3 bases and J shed 4 bases, with 10 bases lying between them. The CDR3 loop is CAISDPPRYEQYF. The CDR3 DNA follows: TGTGCCATCAGTGACCCCCCTCGGTACGAGCAGTACTTC.

This clone was counted once. The chain recombines TRBV6-1 with TRBJ2-1; 10 nucleotides match TRBD1. The ends lost 6 bases at V and 6 bases at J; junction bases unmatched: 8. The CDR3 totals 15 residues. Germline V gene sequence: CDR1 MNHNS, CDR2 SASEGT. DNA for the CDR3: TGTGCCAGCAGAAGACAGGGGGCGCAGATCAATGAGCAGTTCTTC. Amino acids: CASRRQGAQINEQFF.

The genes are TRBV20-1 and TRBJ2-7, with unresolved D. The CDR3 is 11 amino acids. V was pared by 2 bases and J by 6 bases, with 8 bases between. Germline CDR1 and CDR2: DFQATT and SNEGSKA (reference sequence). The CDR3 here is CSARSDGEQYF. CDR3 bases: TGCAGTGCTAGATCGGACGGCGAGCAGTACTTC.

The chain combines TRBV6-5 with TRBJ2-1; TRBD2 agrees at 8 bases. CDR3 length equals 13 residues. V shed 8 bases and J 10 bases; nucleotides not matched to a gene: 10. The germline gives CDR1 MNHEY, CDR2 SVGAGI. The CDR3: CASRVGGAREQFF. In nucleotides, the CDR3 is TGTGCCAGCCGTGTCGGGGGGGCTCGGGAGCAGTTCTTC.

This chain joins TRBV4-2 and TRBJ2-1; no reliable D call. From germline, CDR1 is LGHNA and CDR2 YNFKEQ. The CDR3 is 12 amino acids. V was trimmed by 4 bases and J by 6 bases, leaving 7 bases between them. The DNA for the CDR3 is TGTGCCAGCAGCCGGCGACGCAATGAGCAGTTCTTC. Its translation is CASSRRRNEQFF.

The CDR3 reads CASSFPGVETQYF. DNA of the CDR3: TGTGCCAGCAGCTTCCCGGGGGTGGAGACCCAGTACTTC. The rearrangement links TRBV6-5 to TRBJ2-5; possibly TRBD2 for D (6 bases). The CDR3 contains 13 residues. Germline-derived CDR1 and CDR2 are MNHEY and SVGAGI. Deletions cut 6 bases from V and 5 bases from J, with 13 bases between.

The chain carries TRBV25-1 and TRBJ1-6; no reliable D call. This CDR3 is built from 14 residues. CDR1 and CDR2 from the germline V gene are MGHDK and SYGVNS. Trimming left V 3 bases short and J 10 bases short, with 13 bases between. CDR3 sequence: CASSDILEISPLHF. CDR3 nucleotides: TGTGCCAGCAGTGACATACTAGAAATCTCACCCCTCCACTTT.